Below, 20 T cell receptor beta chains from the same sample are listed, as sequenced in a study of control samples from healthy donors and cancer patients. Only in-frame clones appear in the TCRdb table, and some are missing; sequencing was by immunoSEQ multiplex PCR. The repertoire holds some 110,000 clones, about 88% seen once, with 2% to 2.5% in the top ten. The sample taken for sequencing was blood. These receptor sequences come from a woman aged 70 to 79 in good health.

The CDR3: CASRKQENTEAFF. The CDR3 DNA is TGCGCCAGCAGGAAACAGGAGAACACTGAAGCTTTCTTT. The chain recombines TRBV5-1 with TRBJ1-1, with a tentative D call TRBD1 (5 bases). Germline V gives CDR1 SGHRS, CDR2 YFSETQ. This CDR3 region has 13 residues. The germline V and J ends were trimmed by 5 bases and 1 base, with 9 bases remaining between them. The full variable domain, its missing parts supplied by reference TRBV5-1 and TRBJ1-1, is KAGVTQTPRYLIKTRGQQVTLSCSPISGHRSVSWYQQTPGQGLQFLFEYFSETQRNKGNFPGRFSGRQFSNSRSEMNVSTLELGDSALYLCASRKQENTEAFFGQGTRLTVV.

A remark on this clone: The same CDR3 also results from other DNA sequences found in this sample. CDR3 region: CASSVGPNTEAFF. The DNA for the CDR3 is TGTGCCAGCAGCGTAGGGCCAAACACTGAAGCTTTCTTT. The V gene is TRBV9, the J gene TRBJ1-1; D is undetermined. Germline V gives CDR1 SGDLS, CDR2 YYNGEE. There are 13 residues in the CDR3. V was pared by 0 bases and J by 2 bases, with 5 bases between.

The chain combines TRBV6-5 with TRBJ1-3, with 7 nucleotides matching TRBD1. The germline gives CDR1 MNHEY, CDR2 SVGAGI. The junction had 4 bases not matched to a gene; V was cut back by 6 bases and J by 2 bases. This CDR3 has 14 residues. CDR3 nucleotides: TGTGCCAGCAGGGGCGACAGGGCTGGAAACACCATATATTTT. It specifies CASRGDRAGNTIYF.

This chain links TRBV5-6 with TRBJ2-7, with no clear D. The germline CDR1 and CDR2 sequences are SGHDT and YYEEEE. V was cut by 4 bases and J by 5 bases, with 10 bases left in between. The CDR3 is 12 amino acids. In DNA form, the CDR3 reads TGTGCCAGCAGCCTCTTAGCCCACGAGCAGTACTTC. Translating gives CASSLLAHEQYF.

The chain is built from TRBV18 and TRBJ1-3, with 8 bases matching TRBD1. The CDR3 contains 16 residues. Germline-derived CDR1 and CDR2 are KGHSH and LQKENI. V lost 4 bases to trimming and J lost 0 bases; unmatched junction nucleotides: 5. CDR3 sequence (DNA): TGTGCCAGCTCACAACTACAGGGGGACTCTGGAAACACCATATATTTT. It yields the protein CASSQLQGDSGNTIYF.

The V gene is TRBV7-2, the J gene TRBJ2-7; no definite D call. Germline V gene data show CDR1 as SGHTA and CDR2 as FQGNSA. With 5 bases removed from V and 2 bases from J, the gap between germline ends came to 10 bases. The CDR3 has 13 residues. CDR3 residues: CASSPRTTYEQYF. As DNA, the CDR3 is TGTGCCAGCAGCCCCCGTACGACCTACGAGCAGTACTTC.

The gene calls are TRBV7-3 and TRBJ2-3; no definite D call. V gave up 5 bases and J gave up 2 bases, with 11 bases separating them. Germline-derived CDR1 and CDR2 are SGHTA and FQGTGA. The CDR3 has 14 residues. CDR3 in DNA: TGTGCCAGCAGCAATACTATATCCACAGATACGCAGTATTTT. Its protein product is CASSNTISTDTQYF.

CDR3 in DNA: TGTGCCAGCAGCTTGGGAGGGGGGAGCTCCTACGAGCAGTACTTC. Encoded protein: CASSLGGGSSYEQYF. The chain links TRBV5-8 to TRBJ2-7, with D perhaps matching TRBD1 or TRBD2 (6 bases each). Trimming pared 0 bases from V and 0 bases from J, leaving 10 bases between. The CDR3 consists of 15 residues. CDR1 and CDR2 (germline): SGHTS, YDEGEE. Supplemented by reference TRBV5-8 and TRBJ2-7, the full variable domain reads EAGVTQSPTHLIKTRGQQATLRCSPISGHTSVYWYQQALGLGLQFLLWYDEGEERNRGNFPPRFSGRQFPNYSSELNVNALELEDSALYLCASSLGGGSSYEQYFGPGTRLTVT.

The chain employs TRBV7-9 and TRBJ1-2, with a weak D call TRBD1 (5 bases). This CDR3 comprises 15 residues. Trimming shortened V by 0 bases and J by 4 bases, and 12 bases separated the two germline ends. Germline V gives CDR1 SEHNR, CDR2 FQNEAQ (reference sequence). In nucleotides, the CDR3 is TGTGCCAGCAGCTTAGCAGGGGTTAGCGGCTATGGCTACACCTTC. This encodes CASSLAGVSGYGYTF. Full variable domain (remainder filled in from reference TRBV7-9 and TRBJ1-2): DTGVSQNPRHKITKRGQNVTFRCDPISEHNRLYWYRQTLGQGPEFLTYFQNEAQLEKSRLLSDRFSAERPKGSFSTLEIQRTEQGDSAMYLCASSLAGVSGYGYTFGSGTRLTVV.

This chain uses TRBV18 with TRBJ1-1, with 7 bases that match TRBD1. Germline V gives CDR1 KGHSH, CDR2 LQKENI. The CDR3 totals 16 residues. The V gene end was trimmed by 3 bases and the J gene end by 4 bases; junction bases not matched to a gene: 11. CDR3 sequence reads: CASSPSMQGVGTEAFF. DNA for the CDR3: TGTGCCAGCTCACCGTCGATGCAGGGGGTTGGCACTGAAGCTTTCTTT.

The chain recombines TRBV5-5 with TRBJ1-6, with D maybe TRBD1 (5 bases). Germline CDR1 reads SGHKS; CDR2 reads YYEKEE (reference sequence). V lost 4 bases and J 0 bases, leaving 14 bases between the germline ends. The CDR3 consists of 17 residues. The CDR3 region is CASSGGVGGSYNSPLHF. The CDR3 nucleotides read TGTGCCAGCAGCGGAGGAGTTGGGGGCTCCTATAATTCACCCCTCCACTTT.

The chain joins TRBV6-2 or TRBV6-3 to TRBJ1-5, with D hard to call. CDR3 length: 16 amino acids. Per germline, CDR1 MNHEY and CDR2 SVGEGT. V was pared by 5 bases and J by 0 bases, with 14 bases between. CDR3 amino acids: CASSPRRAFSNQPQHF. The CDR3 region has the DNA TGTGCCAGCAGTCCCCGGCGGGCTTTTAGCAATCAGCCCCAGCATTTT.

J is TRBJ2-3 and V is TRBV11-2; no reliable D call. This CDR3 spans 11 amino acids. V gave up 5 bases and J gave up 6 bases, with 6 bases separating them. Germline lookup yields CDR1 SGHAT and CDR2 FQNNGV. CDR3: CASSPRDTQYF. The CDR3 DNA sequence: TGTGCCAGCAGCCCACGGGATACGCAGTATTTT. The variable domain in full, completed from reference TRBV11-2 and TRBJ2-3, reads EAGVAQSPRYKIIEKRQSVAFWCNPISGHATLYWYQQILGQGPKLLIQFQNNGVVDDSQLPKDRFSAERLKGVDSTLKIQPAKLEDSAVYLCASSPRDTQYFGPGTRLTVL.

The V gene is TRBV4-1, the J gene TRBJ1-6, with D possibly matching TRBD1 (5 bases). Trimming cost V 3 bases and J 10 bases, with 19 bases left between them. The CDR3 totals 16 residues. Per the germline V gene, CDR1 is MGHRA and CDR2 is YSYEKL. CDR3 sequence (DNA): TGCGCCAGCAGCCATGGCGCTCAGGAGAAGGGGTCACCCCTCCACTTT. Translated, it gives CASSHGAQEKGSPLHF.

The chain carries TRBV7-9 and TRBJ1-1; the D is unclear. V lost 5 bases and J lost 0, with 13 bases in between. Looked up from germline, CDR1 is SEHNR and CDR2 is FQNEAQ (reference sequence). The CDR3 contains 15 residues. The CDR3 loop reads CASSPAGGMNTEAFF. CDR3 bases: TGTGCCAGCAGCCCCGCAGGAGGTATGAACACTGAAGCTTTCTTT.

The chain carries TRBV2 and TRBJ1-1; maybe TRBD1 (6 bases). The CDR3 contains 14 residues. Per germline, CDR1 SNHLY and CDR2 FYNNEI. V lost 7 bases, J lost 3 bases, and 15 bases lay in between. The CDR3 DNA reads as TGTGCCAGCACAGGGGTGTCAGGCGACACTGAAGCTTTCTTT. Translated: CASTGVSGDTEAFF.

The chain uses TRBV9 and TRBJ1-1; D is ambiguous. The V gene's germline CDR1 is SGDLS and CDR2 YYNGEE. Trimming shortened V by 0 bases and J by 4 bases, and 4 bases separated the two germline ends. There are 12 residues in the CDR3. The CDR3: CASSVEGTEAFF. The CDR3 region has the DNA TGTGCCAGCAGCGTAGAGGGCACTGAAGCTTTCTTT.

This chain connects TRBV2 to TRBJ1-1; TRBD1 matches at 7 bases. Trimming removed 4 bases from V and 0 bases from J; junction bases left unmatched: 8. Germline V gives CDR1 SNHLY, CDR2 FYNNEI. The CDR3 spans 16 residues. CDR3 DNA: TGTGCCAGCAGTGTACCCACAGGGGTGATGAACACTGAAGCTTTCTTT. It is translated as CASSVPTGVMNTEAFF.

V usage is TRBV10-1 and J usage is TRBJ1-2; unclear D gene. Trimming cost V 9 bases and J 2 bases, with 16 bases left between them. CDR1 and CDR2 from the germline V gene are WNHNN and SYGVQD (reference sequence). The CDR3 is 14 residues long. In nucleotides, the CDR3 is TGCGCCAGTTGGCCCGCCCAAGGGAACTATGGCTACACCTTC. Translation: CASWPAQGNYGYTF.

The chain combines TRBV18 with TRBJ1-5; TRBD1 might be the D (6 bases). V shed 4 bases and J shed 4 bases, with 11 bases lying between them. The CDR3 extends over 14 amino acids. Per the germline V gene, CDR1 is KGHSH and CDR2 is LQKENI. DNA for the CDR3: TGTGCCAGCTCACTACAGGGATGGAATCAGCCCCAGCATTTT. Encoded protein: CASSLQGWNQPQHF.